These 21 T cell receptor beta chains were sequenced from one sample in a study of shared clonotypes between healthy human individuals. CD45RO-negative CD8 cells positively selected for CCR7 made up the naive population, which excluded terminally differentiated effector memory CD45RA+ cells. Produced via immunoSEQ multiplex PCR; TCRdb's table is partial and in-frame only. The sample shows 550,000 to 600,000 clones, roughly 98% of them seen only once. Sequenced material: naive CD8+ T cells sorted from blood. The source is a man aged 25 to 40 in good health.

V and J are TRBV4-1 and TRBJ2-1; tentatively, D is TRBD2 (6 bases). The germline CDR1 and CDR2 sequences are MGHRA and YSYEKL. V gave up 1 base and J gave up 8 bases, with 15 bases separating them. The CDR3 sequence is 15 residues long. CDR3 DNA sequence: TGCGCCAGCAGCCAAGGCGGGGCGCCTAGCCATGAGCAGTTCTTC. Protein product: CASSQGGAPSHEQFF.

The chain employs TRBV19 and TRBJ2-7; D gene uncertain. The CDR3 has 15 amino acids. The germline V gene has CDR1 LNHDA and CDR2 SQIVND (reference sequence). Trimming pared 5 bases from V and 2 bases from J, leaving 16 bases between. The CDR3 protein is CASSQQTAEPYEQYF. CDR3 coding DNA: TGTGCCAGTAGTCAACAAACGGCGGAGCCCTACGAGCAGTACTTC.

The V gene is TRBV21-1, the J gene TRBJ2-7. TRBV21-1 is flagged as a pseudogene. The CDR3 is 14 amino acids. The CDR3, as DNA: TGTGCCAGCAGCAAGTCGGGGGCACGTAACGAGCAGTACTTC. Protein product: CASSKSGARNEQYF.

The chain links TRBV7-9 to TRBJ2-1; weak D call: TRBD2 (5 bases). The CDR3 contains 11 residues. V lost 8 bases to trimming and J lost 6 bases, with 8 bases between them. Germline V CDR1 and CDR2: SEHNR, FQNEAQ (reference sequence). The CDR3 sequence: CASSGINEQFF. CDR3 DNA: TGTGCCAGCTCGGGAATCAATGAGCAGTTCTTC.

J is TRBJ2-3 and V is TRBV2; D possibly corresponds to TRBD1 (5 bases). This CDR3 spans 13 amino acids. The V end was cut by 7 bases, the J end by 4 bases, with 12 bases between. CDR1 and CDR2 from the germline V gene are SNHLY and FYNNEI. The CDR3 nucleotides are TGTGCCAGCATAAGCAGGGTCCCAGATACGCAGTATTTT. Translation: CASISRVPDTQYF.

The V call is TRBV27, the J call TRBJ2-1; a possible D gene is TRBD1 (6 bases). This CDR3 is built from 12 residues. The V end lost 3 bases, the J end lost 12 bases, and 12 bases lay between the germline ends. Germline V lookup: CDR1 MNHEY, CDR2 SMNVEV (reference sequence). This CDR3 reads CASSFRVGAQFF. CDR3 coding DNA: TGTGCCAGCAGTTTCCGAGTGGGGGCGCAGTTCTTC.

As regards this clone: This sample includes further DNA sequences coding for the same CDR3. J is TRBJ2-1 and V is TRBV6-4, with 11 bases identical to TRBD2. The CDR3 covers 15 residues. Trimming took 6 bases from V and 3 from J; bases not matched to a gene: 4. Germline values: CDR1 MRHNA, CDR2 SNTAGT. CDR3 sequence reads: CASSFLAGGYNEQFF. Written as DNA, the CDR3 is TGTGCCAGCAGCTTCCTAGCGGGAGGCTACAATGAGCAGTTCTTC.

The chain uses TRBV18 and TRBJ2-3, with D perhaps matching TRBD2 (6 bases). The germline CDR1 and CDR2 sequences are KGHSH and LQKENI. V lost 3 bases, J lost 0 bases, and 22 bases lay in between. This CDR3 is 19 amino acids long. In nucleotides, the CDR3 is TGTGCCAGCTCACCCTTACTAGCTTCGGTTAGGACTAGCACAGATACGCAGTATTTT. Protein: CASSPLLASVRTSTDTQYF.

The V call is TRBV9, the J call TRBJ2-7; the match to TRBD2 covers 12 bases. Germline V gene data show CDR1 as SGDLS and CDR2 as YYNGEE. V lost 3 bases to trimming and J lost 6 bases; unmatched junction nucleotides: 10. The CDR3 runs to 16 residues. As DNA, the CDR3 is TGTGCCAGCAGCGACCGGACTAGCGGGATGTTTTCCGAGCAGTACTTC. It codes for CASSDRTSGMFSEQYF.

Details on this clone: The CDR3 carries no conserved terminal phenylalanine or tryptophan, so it likely arises from a read error. The limits of the CDR3 on the DNA are not certain, so only TCRdb's listed CDR3 is given. CDR3 protein: CASSQDPRGQSPSLV. The chain uses TRBV4-2 and TRBJ1-2; TRBD1, the D gene given by the table, was not confirmed from the DNA. In germline, CDR1 is LGHNA, CDR2 YNFKEQ. The CDR3 is 15 amino acids in total, end residues counted.

The rearrangement uses TRBV12-5 and TRBJ1-2; 9 bases are a match to TRBD1. The CDR3 runs 14 residues. After removal of 6 bases from V and 6 bases from J, the junction contained 8 bases not matched to a gene. Germline CDR1 LGHNT, CDR2 FRNRAP. CDR3 sequence (DNA): TGTGCTAGTGGCCCCTCCGGGACAGGGAATGGCTACACCTTC. It codes for CASGPSGTGNGYTF. The variable domain in full, with the rest retrieved from reference TRBV12-5 and TRBJ1-2, is DARVTQTPRHKVTEMGQEVTMRCQPILGHNTVFWYRQTMMQGLELLAYFRNRAPLDDSGMPKDRFSAEMPDATLATLKIQPSEPRDSAVYFCASGPSGTGNGYTFGSGTRLTVV.

V and J are TRBV6-5 and TRBJ1-6; unclear D gene. CDR1 and CDR2 from the germline V gene are MNHEY and SVGAGI. Trimming left V 4 bases short and J 9 bases short, with 13 bases between. The CDR3 length is 14 residues. DNA for the CDR3: TGTGCCAGCAGTTTCCGCCTGGGAGGTTCACCCCTCCACTTT. Protein sequence: CASSFRLGGSPLHF.

The CDR3: CASSLLRTTYNEQFF. Here the CDR3 DNA reads TGTGCCAGCAGTTTATTGCGCACGACCTACAATGAGCAGTTCTTC. The gene calls are TRBV27 and TRBJ2-1; D is uncertain. The CDR3 runs 15 residues. Trimming removed 1 base at V and 2 bases at J, with 9 bases between. In germline, CDR1 is MNHEY, CDR2 SMNVEV (reference sequence).

The chain is built from TRBV4-3 and TRBJ2-7; D gene ambiguous. Trimming shortened V by 0 bases and J by 3 bases, and 6 bases separated the two germline ends. The CDR3 runs to 13 residues. Looked up from germline, CDR1 is LGHNA and CDR2 is YSLEER. CDR3 region: CASSQDVGYEQYF. The CDR3, as DNA: TGCGCCAGCAGCCAAGATGTCGGCTACGAGCAGTACTTC.

The CDR3 here is CASSVTNGNTEAFF. The CDR3 DNA reads as TGTGCCAGCTCTGTGACCAACGGGAACACTGAAGCTTTCTTT. V gene TRBV7-9 combines with J gene TRBJ1-1; D is undetermined. The CDR3 sequence is 14 residues long. Trimming cost V 8 bases and J 1 base, with 14 bases left between them. Germline V gene sequence: CDR1 SEHNR, CDR2 FQNEAQ (reference sequence).

This chain uses TRBV15 with TRBJ2-7; D unresolved. This CDR3 contains 14 residues. V lost 1 base to trimming and J lost 2 bases, with 9 bases between them. CDR1 and CDR2 from the germline V gene are LNHNV and YYDKDF (reference sequence). This chain's CDR3 is CATSRVDGTYEQYF. Here the CDR3 DNA reads TGTGCCACCAGCAGAGTTGACGGTACCTACGAGCAGTACTTC.

To note about this clone: The sample carries other DNA sequences with the same CDR3. This chain links TRBV7-9 with TRBJ2-7, with D perhaps TRBD1 (6 bases). Germline CDR1 SEHNR, CDR2 FQNEAQ (reference sequence). Trimming pared 1 base from V and 4 bases from J, leaving 8 bases between. This CDR3 region has 13 residues. The CDR3 protein is CASSLGQDYEQYF. In DNA form, the CDR3 reads TGTGCCAGCAGCTTAGGACAGGATTACGAGCAGTACTTC.

The chain has TRBV9 and TRBJ2-1, with 7 bases fitting TRBD2. CDR1 is SGDLS, CDR2 YYNGEE, per germline. CDR3 length equals 14 residues. Germline trimming cut 2 bases from V and 5 bases from J; bases unmatched to any gene: 4. This chain's CDR3 is CASSVTSADNEQFF. CDR3 coding DNA: TGTGCCAGCAGCGTTACTAGCGCAGACAATGAGCAGTTCTTC. Full variable domain (missing parts from reference TRBV9 and TRBJ2-1): DSGVTQTPKHLITATGQRVTLRCSPRSGDLSVYWYQQSLDQGLQFLIQYYNGEERAKGNILERFSAQQFPDLHSELNLSSLELGDSALYFCASSVTSADNEQFFGPGTRLTVL.

DNA for the CDR3: TGTGCCAGCAGTTGGGCTAGCGGGGATGAGCAGTTCTTC. It codes for CASSWASGDEQFF. This chain uses TRBV27 with TRBJ2-1, with TRBD2 matching over 9 bases. Germline V gives CDR1 MNHEY, CDR2 SMNVEV (reference sequence). The CDR3 loop spans 13 amino acids. J lost 8 bases, V lost 4 bases, and 3 bases had no gene match.

The count of this clone is one. This chain connects TRBV9 to TRBJ2-5, with D tentatively TRBD1 or TRBD2 (5 bases each). The CDR3 sequence is 14 residues long. The germline V gene encodes CDR1 SGDLS and CDR2 YYNGEE. Trimming pared 4 bases from V and 2 bases from J, leaving 12 bases between. CDR3 nucleotide sequence: TGTGCCAGCAGCCGATGGGGGTCGCAAGAGACCCAGTACTTC. This translates into CASSRWGSQETQYF.

This rearrangement joins TRBV7-6 to TRBJ2-3; D not certain. Germline CDR1 SGHVS, CDR2 FNYEAQ. Trimming stripped 5 bases from V and 0 bases from J, with 12 bases between. This CDR3 contains 15 residues. The CDR3 spells CASSPIVSSTDTQYF. CDR3 in DNA: TGTGCCAGCAGCCCCATCGTATCTAGCACAGATACGCAGTATTTT.